This TCR beta chain emerged from a study of control samples from healthy donors and cancer patients. The CDR3 is made up of 14 amino acids. V trimming: 6 bases; J trimming: 5 bases; junction bases outside the gene matches: 7. Germline values: CDR1 MDHEN, CDR2 SYDVKM. This clone was picked up one time. Profiled with immunoSEQ multiplex PCR; TCRdb holds only in-frame clones, not every one. The sample yields 100,000 to 150,000 clones, about nine tenths seen once. The clonotype was recovered from a man between 45 and 60 years old with head and neck cancer. The chain has TRBV28 and TRBJ2-7; 10 bases agree with TRBD1. Specimen: PBMCs. In DNA form, the CDR3 reads TGTGCCAGCAGCTCCGGGACAGGGGTAAACGAGCAGTACTTC. It translates to CASSSGTGVNEQYF.